These 14 T cell receptor beta chains share one sample of origin, sequenced in a study of blood T cell repertoires in COVID-19. Libraries were prepared by immunoSEQ multiplex PCR; TCRdb keeps only in-frame clonotypes and omits some of them. Among a few hundred thousand clones listed, approximately 85% were seen once. Sequencing was carried out using PBMCs or T cells enriched from blood (not recorded which). These receptors originate from a man aged 30 to 39 who had recovered from COVID-19.

The genes are TRBV7-8 and TRBJ2-7; TRBD2 might be the D (5 bases). Germline V gene data show CDR1 as SGHVS and CDR2 as FQNEAQ. Trimming removed 5 bases from V and 4 bases from J, with 12 bases in between. The CDR3 spans 13 residues. The CDR3 region is CASSLTGDYEQYF. The CDR3 DNA is TGTGCCAGCAGCCTAACCGGGGATTACGAGCAGTACTTC.

V is TRBV5-1 and J is TRBJ2-1; D remains unclear. Germline CDR1 and CDR2: SGHRS and YFSETQ. V lost 0 bases, J lost 4 bases, and 8 bases lay in between. CDR3 size: 14 residues. The CDR3 loop is CASSLGGVYNEQFF. The CDR3 nucleotides read TGCGCCAGCAGCTTGGGCGGCGTATACAATGAGCAGTTCTTC.

This sequence joins TRBV5-1 and TRBJ2-7, with TRBD2 identical over 12 bases. Trimming took 5 bases from V and 0 from J; bases not matched to a gene: 6. In germline, CDR1 is SGHRS, CDR2 YFSETQ. The CDR3 consists of 16 residues. This CDR3 reads CASRGSSGGVSYEQYF. As DNA, the CDR3 is TGCGCCAGCAGGGGCTCTAGCGGGGGGGTCTCCTACGAGCAGTACTTC.

The table lists this clone with a few counts. V and J are TRBV6-5 and TRBJ2-7; D is undetermined. Trimming left V 4 bases short and J 5 bases short, with 15 bases between. The CDR3 is made up of 14 amino acids. Germline CDR1 MNHEY, CDR2 SVGAGI. The CDR3 DNA is TGTGCCAGCAGTTTCCTCGGCAGAGGCCACGAGCAGTACTTC. It specifies CASSFLGRGHEQYF.

This sequence joins TRBV5-6 and TRBJ1-1; 7 bases are a match to TRBD1. The V segment lost 5 bases and the J segment 0 bases; nucleotides outside the gene matches: 10. The CDR3 length is 16 residues. CDR1 is SGHDT, CDR2 YYEEEE, per germline. The CDR3 region is CASRILQGKMNTEAFF. CDR3 nucleotides: TGTGCCAGCAGAATATTACAGGGGAAGATGAACACTGAAGCTTTCTTT.

With respect to this clone: Distinct nucleotide sequences in the sample also encode this CDR3. The rearrangement links TRBV5-1 to TRBJ2-3, with 8 bases lining up with TRBD2. CDR1 and CDR2 (germline): SGHRS, YFSETQ. V trimming: 2 bases; J trimming: 0 bases; junction bases outside the gene matches: 5. The CDR3 is 16 amino acids. The CDR3 DNA reads TGCGCCAGCAGCTTAAGCGGGGGCCCTAGCACAGATACGCAGTATTTT. Translating it yields CASSLSGGPSTDTQYF.

The rearrangement joins TRBV4-1 to TRBJ1-1; tentative D call: TRBD1 (5 bases). Germline lookup yields CDR1 MGHRA and CDR2 YSYEKL. CDR3 size: 14 residues. V dropped 2 bases and J dropped 6 bases, with 13 bases sitting between them. The CDR3 protein is CASSQPIQGSEAFF. CDR3 coding DNA: TGCGCCAGCAGCCAACCTATTCAGGGATCTGAAGCTTTCTTT.

The genes are TRBV18 and TRBJ2-7, with D possibly being TRBD1 (5 bases). Germline loops: CDR1 KGHSH, CDR2 LQKENI. V was cut by 2 bases and J by 12 bases, with 17 bases left in between. The CDR3 sequence is 13 residues long. CDR3: CASSPVPGISMYF. In DNA, the CDR3 is TGTGCCAGCTCACCAGTCCCAGGGATTAGCATGTACTTC.

The rearrangement uses TRBV14 and TRBJ2-5; the match to TRBD2 covers 7 bases. The CDR3 sequence is 15 residues long. The germline V gene encodes CDR1 SGHDN and CDR2 FVKESK. With 1 base clipped from V and 3 bases from J, the junction kept 5 bases outside the gene matches. The CDR3 here is CASSQGWLAEETQYF. The CDR3 bases are TGTGCCAGCAGCCAAGGTTGGCTAGCGGAAGAGACCCAGTACTTC.

The chain has TRBV3-1 (or the pseudogene TRBV3-2) and TRBJ2-1; TRBD2 is a possible D gene (6 bases). The germline V gene has CDR1 LGHDT and CDR2 YNNKEL (reference sequence). Trimming took 1 base from V and 6 from J, leaving 13 bases between them. This CDR3 contains 15 residues. For the CDR3, the DNA is TGTGCCAGCAGCCAAGGGGTCTTCGGGGGCAATGAGCAGTTCTTC. It codes for CASSQGVFGGNEQFF.

The chain links TRBV18 to TRBJ1-2; D uncertain. The V end was cut by 3 bases, the J end by 5 bases, with 16 bases between. The length of the CDR3 is 15 residues. CDR1 is KGHSH and CDR2 is LQKENI in the germline V gene. The CDR3 sequence is CASSPYYGVGYGYTF. In nucleotides, the CDR3 is TGTGCCAGCTCACCCTACTACGGGGTCGGGTATGGCTACACCTTC.

This clone was recorded only once. The same CDR3 also results from other DNA sequences found in this sample. The genes are TRBV9 and TRBJ2-2; TRBD1 matches at 7 bases. The CDR3 is made up of 15 amino acids. The V gene end was trimmed by 2 bases and the J gene end by 2 bases; junction bases not matched to a gene: 3. Germline V gives CDR1 SGDLS, CDR2 YYNGEE. Here the CDR3 reads CASSVGTVNTGELFF. CDR3 coding DNA: TGTGCCAGCAGCGTGGGGACAGTTAACACCGGGGAGCTGTTTTTT.

The rearrangement joins TRBV5-4 to TRBJ1-1; 9 bases are shared with TRBD1. The CDR3 has 12 residues. Germline CDR1 is SGHNT and CDR2 is YYREEE (reference sequence). The ends lost 4 bases at V and 10 bases at J; junction bases unmatched: 5. CDR3 loop: CASSPRDRAAFF. The CDR3 DNA reads TGTGCCAGCAGCCCTCGGGACAGGGCAGCTTTCTTT.

In DNA, the CDR3 is TGTGCCAGCAGTGGGACAGGGGTCGGCGAGCAGTACTTC. Its translation is CASSGTGVGEQYF. The chain links TRBV25-1 to TRBJ2-7; TRBD1 matches 9 bases. This CDR3 is 13 amino acids long. Germline V gene sequence: CDR1 MGHDK, CDR2 SYGVNS. V gave up 4 bases and J gave up 6 bases; unmatched junction bases: 4.